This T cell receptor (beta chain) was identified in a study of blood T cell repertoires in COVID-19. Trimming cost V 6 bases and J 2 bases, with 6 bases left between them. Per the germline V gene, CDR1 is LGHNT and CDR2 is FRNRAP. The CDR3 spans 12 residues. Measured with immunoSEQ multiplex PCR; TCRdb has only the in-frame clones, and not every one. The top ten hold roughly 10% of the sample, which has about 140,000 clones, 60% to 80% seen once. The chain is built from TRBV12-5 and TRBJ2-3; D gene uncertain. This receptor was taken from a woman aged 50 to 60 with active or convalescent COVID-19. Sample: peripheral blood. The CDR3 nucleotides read TGTGCTAGTGGCCCTCCCACAGATACGCAGTATTTT. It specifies CASGPPTDTQYF.